Below are 5 T cell receptor beta chains sequenced from a single sample in a study of T-cell reconstitution after alpha-beta-depleted transplantation in children. As it was prepared, the TCRbeta library received unique molecular identifiers. TCRdb passed the PCR reads through MiXCR, listing each CDR3 protein once. Seen here are approximately 220,000 distinct CDR3 sequences, approximately 19% observed once, and the top ten hold about 41%. The sequenced sample was PBMCs, mostly from graft donor cells, obtained 360 days after TCRalphabeta/CD19-depleted stem cell transplant. The source is a male patient aged 2 to 10 who had a stem cell transplant for acute lymphoblastic leukemia, so the T cells may come from the graft donor.

This clonotype has more than one count but fewer than ten. The chain combines TRBV29-1 with TRBJ2-2; no clear D. CDR3 length equals 14 residues. The V and J ends lost 3 bases and 0 bases respectively, with 8 bases between them. Germline V gives CDR1 SQVTM, CDR2 ANQGSEA. CDR3 sequence: CSVDLQSNTGELFF. The CDR3 DNA follows: TGCAGCGTTGATTTACAGTCGAACACCGGGGAGCTGTTTTTT.

The chain employs TRBV4-2 and TRBJ2-1; D possibly uses TRBD1 or TRBD2 (5 bases each). V was clipped by 0 bases and J by 5 bases, with 23 bases between them. Germline CDR1 is LGHNA and CDR2 is YNFKEQ. This CDR3 has 19 residues. The CDR3 nucleotides read TGTGCCAGCAGCCAAGATCGGGGCAGCTTCCACGACCCAGACAATGAGCAGTTCTTC. As protein: CASSQDRGSFHDPDNEQFF.

This clonotype was observed a handful of times. V gene TRBV15 combines with J gene TRBJ1-5; the match to TRBD1 covers 7 bases. CDR1 is LNHNV, CDR2 YYDKDF, per germline (reference sequence). The CDR3 has 17 amino acids. The trim removed 4 bases at V and 7 bases at J, leaving 16 bases unmatched. Written as DNA, the CDR3 is TGTGCCACCAGCACTATTCGAACAGGGGTAGGGTTCCAGCCCCAGCATTTT. It specifies CATSTIRTGVGFQPQHF. The entire variable domain, with the rest obtained from reference TRBV15 and TRBJ1-5, is as follows: DAMVIQNPRYQVTQFGKPVTLSCSQTLNHNVMYWYQQKSSQAPKLLFHYYDKDFNNEADTPDNFQSRRPNTSFCFLDIRSPGLGDTAMYLCATSTIRTGVGFQPQHFGDGTRLSIL.

In this sample, this clonotype turned up a few times. This chain joins TRBV4-2 and TRBJ2-3; 16 bases are a match to TRBD2. Germline CDR1 and CDR2: LGHNA and YNFKEQ. V was clipped by 2 bases and J by 1 base; unmatched bases: 9. The CDR3 sequence is 20 residues long. The CDR3 coding sequence is TGTGCCAGCAGCCAACTACCGGGACTAGCGGGGGGGCACGGCACAGATACGCAGTATTTT. Its protein product is CASSQLPGLAGGHGTDTQYF.

The chain is built from TRBV12-3 or TRBV12-4 and TRBJ1-4; TRBD1 matches at 7 bases. The CDR3 loop spans 14 amino acids. V lost 6 bases and J lost 4; bases outside the gene matches: 5. CDR3 loop: CASRTGTVNEKLFF. The CDR3 DNA reads TGTGCCAGCAGGACCGGGACAGTTAATGAAAAACTGTTTTTT.